The clone carrying this T cell receptor (beta chain) was found a few times. This sample stems from a study of regulatory T cells in long-lasting Graves disease. CDR3-region Arm-PCR and iRepertoire HTBI primers produced the TCR beta libraries. TCRdb called the multiplex PCR reads again in MiXCR, with one record for every CDR3 protein. The sample contains 300,000 to 350,000 distinct CDR3 sequences, roughly a fifth of which appear only once. The CDR3 runs 17 residues. Germline V gene data show CDR1 as MNHNS and CDR2 as SASEGT. Trimming removed 3 bases from V and 3 bases from J; junction bases left unmatched: 10. Time point specified: persistent/refractory GD, antithyroid drugs over 5 years with positive TRAb. From PBMCs, RNA was extracted and then used to make the TCR library.

The sequence was obtained from a female donor with Graves disease. Sequencing used peripheral blood mononuclear cells (PBMCs), obtained when the disease was refractory, from a patient treated with antithyroid drugs. The chain combines TRBV6-1 with TRBJ2-3, with 9 nucleotides matching TRBD2. The CDR3 loop is CASSEAGAGGGTDTQYF. CDR3 DNA sequence: TGTGCCAGCAGTGAGGCGGGAGCGGGAGGTGGAACAGATACGCAGTATTTT.